The 2 T cell receptor beta chains presented below share a single source sample, sequenced in a study of OX40 agonist ivuxolimab in advanced cancers. Using immunoSEQ multiplex PCR, the repertoire was profiled, and TCRdb retains in-frame clones only, with some absent. The repertoire holds around 64,000 clones, roughly nine tenths seen once, with more than 7.5% in the top ten. The sequenced sample was CD4+ or CD8+ T cells sorted from blood, obtained in a trial of the OX40 agonist ivuxolimab. The receptor set was obtained from an adult with an advanced solid tumor such as melanoma, head and neck, liver or kidney cancer.

This chain uses TRBV10-3 with TRBJ1-3, with TRBD1 matching over 7 bases. Looked up from germline, CDR1 is ENHRY and CDR2 is SYGVKD. Trimming cost V 11 bases and J 0 bases; bases outside gene matches: 7. The CDR3 totals 14 residues. The CDR3 protein is CASLRQGSGNTIYF. The DNA of the CDR3 is TGTGCCTCCTTGAGACAGGGCTCTGGAAACACCATATATTTT.

The chain joins TRBV13 to TRBJ2-3, with D unresolved. The V gene lost 5 bases and the J gene lost 6 bases, with 9 bases spanning the gap. The length of the CDR3 is 12 residues. Germline assignment: CDR1 PRHDT and CDR2 FYEKMQ (reference sequence). CDR3 sequence (DNA): TGTGCCAGCAGCCTCACGGGCGATACGCAGTATTTT. This codes for CASSLTGDTQYF. Combining the CDR3 with reference TRBV13 and TRBJ2-3 gives the whole variable domain AAGVIQSPRHLIKEKRETATLKCYPIPRHDTVYWYQQGPGQDPQFLISFYEKMQSDKGSIPDRFSAQQFSDYHSELNMSSLELGDSALYFCASSLTGDTQYFGPGTRLTVL.